One sample yielded the 15 T cell receptor delta chains listed below, sequenced in a study of Vδ1+ human thymocytes. The template was reverse-transcribed extracted RNA. Pooled V-gene forward primers with one constant-region reverse primer generated the CDR3 amplicons by multiplex PCR. TCRdb re-called the multiplex PCR reads with CATT. The table lists 20,000 to 25,000 delta-chain clones, roughly 7.3% of them singletons. Which antigens these TCRs recognize remains unknown. General study results and limits: Thymic TRG and TRD repertoires appeared highly polyclonal.

Sequencing input: Vdelta1+ gamma-delta thymocytes from the thymus. Subset defined: FACS-sorted CD3+ TCRalphabeta- TCRVdelta1+ TCRVdelta2- thymocytes. These receptors were taken from a child less than two years old who had congenital heart surgery.

V is TRDV1 and J is TRDJ1; 12 bases align to TRDD3. There are 20 residues in the CDR3. The germline gives CDR1 TSWWSYY, CDR2 QGS. After removal of 3 bases from V and 0 bases from J, the junction contained 14 bases not matched to a gene. The CDR3 coding sequence is TGTGCTCTTGGGGAGGTTCCCGTACTGGGGGATACTCCGTACACCGATAAACTCATCTTT. Translated: CALGEVPVLGDTPYTDKLIF.

This clone occurred a few times. This sequence joins TRDV1 and TRDJ1, with 13 bases lining up with TRDD3. The CDR3 loop spans 19 amino acids. V lost 4 bases, J lost 7 bases, and 18 bases stayed unmatched. Germline loops: CDR1 TSWWSYY, CDR2 QGS. The CDR3: CALGGDSPLGDTIIGKLIF. In nucleotides, the CDR3 is TGTGCTCTTGGGGGCGATTCCCCACTGGGGGATACGATTATCGGTAAACTCATCTTT.

The chain joins TRDV1 to TRDJ1; 12 nucleotides line up with TRDD3. V lost 1 base and J lost 0; bases outside the gene matches: 12. The CDR3 totals 20 residues. Germline lookup yields CDR1 TSWWSYY and CDR2 QGS. The CDR3 is CALGEPFPYWGIPYTDKLIF. In DNA, the CDR3 is TGTGCTCTTGGGGAACCCTTTCCGTACTGGGGGATACCCTACACCGATAAACTCATCTTT.

This clone appeared a few times. Other nucleotide sequences in the sample specify the same CDR3. The J gene is TRDJ1, the V gene TRDV1; 10 positions agree with TRDD3. The germline V gene has CDR1 TSWWSYY and CDR2 QGS. The CDR3 is made up of 19 amino acids. V dropped 4 bases and J dropped 0; count of bases not matched to a gene: 14. The CDR3, as DNA: TGTGCTCTTGGGGTCCTAGATCCTCTTACTGGGGGATACACCGATAAACTCATCTTT. Protein: CALGVLDPLTGGYTDKLIF.

This clone was recorded a few times. One end of the junction fails to match germline, which may point to a read error. This chain joins TRDV1 and TRDJ1, with 13 bases identical to TRDD3. Per the germline V gene, CDR1 is TSWWSYY and CDR2 is QGS. This CDR3 is built from 18 residues. The CDR3 protein is CALGDWGIRYLYTDKLIF. CDR3 coding DNA: TGTGCTCTAGGGGACTGGGGGATACGCTATCTGTACACCGATAAACTCATCTTT.

The table lists this clone with a few counts. The genes are TRDV1 and TRDJ1, with D perhaps matching TRDD3 (6 bases). Germline V gene lookup returns CDR1 TSWWSYY and CDR2 QGS. The CDR3 spans 19 residues. Trimming took 1 base from V and 10 from J, leaving 31 bases between them. CDR3 sequence (DNA): TGTGCTCTTGGGGAACGGCCTCTCCCTACTGGGACTGAGAGAGGTAGACTCATCTTT. Its translation: CALGERPLPTGTERGRLIF.

The rearrangement uses TRDV1 and TRDJ1, with 10 nucleotides matching TRDD3. This CDR3 spans 21 amino acids. V shed 4 bases, J shed 1 base, and the junction held 21 bases outside the gene matches. CDR1 is TSWWSYY, CDR2 QGS, per germline. DNA for the CDR3: TGTGCTCTTGGGGGAACCGCTCCCGACCGTTACTGGGGGATCTTCACCGATAAACTCATCTTT. The encoded protein is CALGGTAPDRYWGIFTDKLIF.

In its sample, this clone was seen a few times. The chain is built from TRDV2 and TRDJ3; D not resolved. Germline V gene sequence: CDR1 GEAIGNYY, CDR2 EKD. Trimming shortened V by 0 bases and J by 0 bases, and 23 bases separated the two germline ends. CDR3 length: 22 residues. Here the CDR3 DNA reads TGTGCCTGTGACACCGAGGGCTTTACACACCAACCGAGCTCCTGGGACACCCGACAGATGTTTTTC. Its protein is CACDTEGFTHQPSSWDTRQMFF.

The rearrangement uses TRDV1 and TRDJ1; 11 nucleotides match TRDD3. The CDR3 loop spans 24 amino acids. Germline CDR1 TSWWSYY, CDR2 QGS. Trimming took 0 bases from V and 3 from J; bases not matched to a gene: 27. The CDR3 DNA reads TGTGCTCTTGGGGAACTAGTCGGGACACTTCCTACAGCCGCAGGTGGGGGATACGCCGATAAACTCATCTTT. It is translated as CALGELVGTLPTAAGGGYADKLIF.

This chain joins TRDV1 and TRDJ1, with 8 positions matching TRDD3. Germline CDR1 reads TSWWSYY; CDR2 reads QGS. V trimming: 1 base; J trimming: 0 bases; junction bases outside the gene matches: 7. CDR3 length: 17 residues. This CDR3 is CALGEPSLLGDTDKLIF. The DNA of the CDR3 is TGTGCTCTTGGGGAACCCTCCCTACTGGGGGACACCGATAAACTCATCTTT.

This clone turned up a few times. The chain links TRDV1 to TRDJ1; TRDD3 aligns across 10 bases. The CDR3 has 22 amino acids. Trimming took 3 bases from V and 1 from J; bases not matched to a gene: 23. Germline V gene sequence: CDR1 TSWWSYY, CDR2 QGS. The CDR3 nucleotides read TGTGCTCTTGGGGACCCCCCATCCTCCCTAGGGGGATACGCGGGGAGCACCGATAAACTCATCTTT. Encoded protein: CALGDPPSSLGGYAGSTDKLIF.

This chain joins TRDV1 and TRDJ2; D ambiguous. The ends were cut back, 0 bases at V and 3 bases at J, with 11 bases in the middle. There are 16 residues in the CDR3. Germline assignment: CDR1 TSWWSYY and CDR2 QGS. The CDR3 DNA reads as TGTGCTCTTGGGGAACTACCAGAGGGACTGACAGCACAACTCTTCTTT. Translation gives CALGELPEGLTAQLFF.

The V gene is TRDV1, the J gene TRDJ1; 7 nucleotides match TRDD3. Germline V gene sequence: CDR1 TSWWSYY, CDR2 QGS. J lost 0 bases, V lost 0 bases, and 19 bases had no gene match. The CDR3 spans 21 residues. DNA of the CDR3: TGTGCTCTTGGGGAACTAGAGTCTGGGGGGGACCGTCCCTTTTACACCGATAAACTCATCTTT. It specifies CALGELESGGDRPFYTDKLIF.

A few counts support this clone. The chain joins TRDV1 to TRDJ1; D possibly uses TRDD2 or TRDD3 (9 bases each). Per germline, CDR1 TSWWSYY and CDR2 QGS. This CDR3 is 19 amino acids long. V was pared by 5 bases and J by 6 bases, with 31 bases between. In nucleotides, the CDR3 is TGTGCTCTTGGGCTCCAGACCTTCCTACGGGGATACGGCCTGTATAAACTCATCTTT. It encodes CALGLQTFLRGYGLYKLIF.

Notes on this clone: At one of its ends the junction is not consistent with the germline gene, which may arise from a read error. V usage is TRDV1 and J usage is TRDJ2; 12 bases are shared with TRDD3. In the absence of a J gene in TCRdb, the DNA was matched to germline to assign it here. This CDR3 region has 24 residues. The V gene's germline CDR1 is TSWWSYY and CDR2 QGS. CDR3 amino acids: CALGEVCPFRLGDTNVPLTVQLFF. Here the CDR3 DNA reads TGTGCTCTTGGGGAAGTGTGCCCCTTTCGCCTGGGGGATACGAACGTACCTTTGACAGTACAACTCTTCTTT.